This T cell receptor beta chain was found in a study of T cells in tuberculosis. Described time point: new active TB diagnosis, blood taken before or within 7 days of starting treatment. This CDR3 spans 14 amino acids. V gave up 6 bases and J gave up 3 bases; unmatched junction bases: 0. Germline V lookup: CDR1 MNHEY, CDR2 SMNVEV (reference sequence). Method: immunoSEQ multiplex PCR; TCRdb's copy keeps in-frame clones and lacks some. This table holds over 25,000 clones, 92% found once. The specimen comprised PBMCs, sampled at tuberculosis diagnosis. The V and J genes are TRBV27 and TRBJ1-6; 9 bases map to TRBD1. This receptor was identified in an adult with tuberculosis. Some clones in this sample may be carry-over from other donors' samples. The CDR3 bases are TGTGCCAGCAGGGACAGGGGCTATAATTCACCCCTCCACTTT. Translated, it gives CASRDRGYNSPLHF.